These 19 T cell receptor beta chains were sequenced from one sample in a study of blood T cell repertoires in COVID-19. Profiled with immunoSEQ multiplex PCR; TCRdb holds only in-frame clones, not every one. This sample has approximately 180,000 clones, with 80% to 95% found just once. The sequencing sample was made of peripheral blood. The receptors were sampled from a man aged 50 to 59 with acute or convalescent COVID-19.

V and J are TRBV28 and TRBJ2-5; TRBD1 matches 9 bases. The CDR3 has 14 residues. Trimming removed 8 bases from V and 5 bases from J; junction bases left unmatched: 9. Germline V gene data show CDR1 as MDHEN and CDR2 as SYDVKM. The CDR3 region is CASETGGLKETQYF. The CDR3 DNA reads TGTGCCAGCGAGACAGGGGGACTTAAGGAGACCCAGTACTTC.

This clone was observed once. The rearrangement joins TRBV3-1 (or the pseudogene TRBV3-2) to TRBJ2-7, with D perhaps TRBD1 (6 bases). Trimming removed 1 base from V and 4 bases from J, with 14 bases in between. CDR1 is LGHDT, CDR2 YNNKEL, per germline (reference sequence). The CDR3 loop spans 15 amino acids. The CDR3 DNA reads TGTGCCAGCAGCCAAGTCCCCTTTCAGGGGTACGAGCAGTACTTC. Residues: CASSQVPFQGYEQYF.

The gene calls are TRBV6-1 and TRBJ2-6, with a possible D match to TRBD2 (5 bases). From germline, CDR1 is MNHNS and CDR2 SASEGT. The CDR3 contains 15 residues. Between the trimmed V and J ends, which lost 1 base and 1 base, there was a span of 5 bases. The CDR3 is CASSEGGSGANVLTF. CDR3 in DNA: TGTGCCAGCAGTGAAGGAGGGTCTGGGGCCAACGTCCTGACTTTC.

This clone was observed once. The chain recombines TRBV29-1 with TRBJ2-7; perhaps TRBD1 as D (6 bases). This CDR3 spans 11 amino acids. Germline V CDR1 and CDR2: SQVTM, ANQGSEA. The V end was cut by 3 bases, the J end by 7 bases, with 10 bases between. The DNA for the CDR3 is TGCAGCGTTGACGGTCAGGGGGAGCAGTACTTC. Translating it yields CSVDGQGEQYF.

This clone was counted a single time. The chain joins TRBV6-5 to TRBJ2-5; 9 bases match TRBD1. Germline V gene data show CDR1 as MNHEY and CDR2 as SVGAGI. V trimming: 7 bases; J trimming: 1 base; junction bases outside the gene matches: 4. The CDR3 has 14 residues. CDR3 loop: CASNKGQGQETQYF. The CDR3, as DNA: TGTGCCAGCAATAAGGGACAGGGCCAAGAGACCCAGTACTTC.

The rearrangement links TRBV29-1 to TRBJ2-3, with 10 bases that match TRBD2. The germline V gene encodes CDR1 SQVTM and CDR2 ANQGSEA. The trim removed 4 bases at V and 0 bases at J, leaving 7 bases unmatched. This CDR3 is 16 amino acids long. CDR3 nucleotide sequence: TGCAGCGTTGTGGGGCTAGCGGGGGAAAGCACAGATACGCAGTATTTT. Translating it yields CSVVGLAGESTDTQYF.

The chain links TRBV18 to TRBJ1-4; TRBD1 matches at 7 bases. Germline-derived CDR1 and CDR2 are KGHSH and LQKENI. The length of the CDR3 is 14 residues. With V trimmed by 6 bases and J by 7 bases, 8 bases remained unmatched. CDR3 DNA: TGTGCCAGCTCCATCCAGGGGGTTGGTGAAAAACTGTTTTTT. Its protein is CASSIQGVGEKLFF.

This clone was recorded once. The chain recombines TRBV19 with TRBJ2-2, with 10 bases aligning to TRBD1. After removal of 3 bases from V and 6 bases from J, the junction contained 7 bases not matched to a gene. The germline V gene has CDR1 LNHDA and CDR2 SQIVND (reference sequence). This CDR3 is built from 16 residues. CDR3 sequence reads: CASSILPGQGSGELFF. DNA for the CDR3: TGTGCCAGTAGTATCCTCCCGGGACAGGGGTCCGGGGAGCTGTTTTTT.

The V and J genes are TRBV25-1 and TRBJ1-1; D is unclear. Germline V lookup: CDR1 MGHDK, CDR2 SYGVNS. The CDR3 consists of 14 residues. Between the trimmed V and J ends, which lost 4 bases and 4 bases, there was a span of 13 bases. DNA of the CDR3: TGTGCCAGCAGTGGCATGCGGGTCCCCACTGAAGCTTTCTTT. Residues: CASSGMRVPTEAFF.

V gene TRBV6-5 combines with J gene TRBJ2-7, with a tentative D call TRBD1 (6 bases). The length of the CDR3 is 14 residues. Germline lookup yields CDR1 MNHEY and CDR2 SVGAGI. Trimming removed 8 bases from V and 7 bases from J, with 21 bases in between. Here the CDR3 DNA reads TGTGCCAGCCAAGACAGGAGATTTTATCCTGAGCAGTACTTC. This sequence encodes CASQDRRFYPEQYF.

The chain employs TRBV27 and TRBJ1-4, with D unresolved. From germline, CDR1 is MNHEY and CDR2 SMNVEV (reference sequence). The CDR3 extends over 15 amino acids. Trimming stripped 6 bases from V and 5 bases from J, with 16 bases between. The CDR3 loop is CASSPPYPRNEKLFF. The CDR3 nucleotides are TGTGCCAGCAGCCCCCCTTACCCGAGGAATGAAAAACTGTTTTTT.

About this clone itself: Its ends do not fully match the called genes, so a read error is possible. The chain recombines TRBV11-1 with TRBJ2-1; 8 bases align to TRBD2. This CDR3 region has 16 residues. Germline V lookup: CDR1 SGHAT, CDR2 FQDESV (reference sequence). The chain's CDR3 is CASSIAPAGGYNEQFF. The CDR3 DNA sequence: TGTGCCAGCAGCATAGCTCCGGCGGGGGGTTACAATGAGCAGTTCTTC.

The CDR3 nucleotides are TGCAGCGCCACTAGACAGGGAGGAAACACCATATATTTT. As protein: CSATRQGGNTIYF. This rearrangement joins TRBV29-1 to TRBJ1-3; 7 nucleotides align to TRBD1. The CDR3 extends over 13 amino acids. Germline values: CDR1 SQVTM, CDR2 ANQGSEA. Trimming took 7 bases from V and 4 from J; bases not matched to a gene: 7.

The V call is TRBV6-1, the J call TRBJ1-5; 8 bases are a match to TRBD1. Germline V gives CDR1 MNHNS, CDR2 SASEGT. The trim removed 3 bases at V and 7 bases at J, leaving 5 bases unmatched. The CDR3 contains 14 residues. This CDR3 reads CASSDLDRDQPQHF. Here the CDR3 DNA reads TGTGCCAGCAGTGATCTGGACAGGGACCAGCCCCAGCATTTT.

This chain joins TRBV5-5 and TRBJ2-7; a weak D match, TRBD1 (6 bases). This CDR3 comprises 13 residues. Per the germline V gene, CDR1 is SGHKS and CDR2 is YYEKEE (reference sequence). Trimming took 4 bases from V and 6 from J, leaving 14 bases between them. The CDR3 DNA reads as TGTGCCAGCAGCCTCGACAGGTTCAGCGAGCAGTACGTC. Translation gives CASSLDRFSEQYV.

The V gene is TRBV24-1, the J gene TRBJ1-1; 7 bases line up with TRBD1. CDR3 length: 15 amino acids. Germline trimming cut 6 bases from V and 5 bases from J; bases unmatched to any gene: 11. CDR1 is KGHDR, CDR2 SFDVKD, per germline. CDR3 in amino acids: CATSHRQGVYTEAFF. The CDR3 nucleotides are TGTGCCACCAGTCATCGTCAGGGGGTGTATACTGAAGCTTTCTTT.

Here the CDR3 reads CASSSSFGRASYNEQFF. The CDR3 DNA follows: TGCGCCAGCAGCTCCTCCTTCGGGAGGGCCTCCTACAATGAGCAGTTCTTC. The chain uses TRBV5-1 and TRBJ2-1; 8 positions match TRBD2. V shed 3 bases and J 0 bases; nucleotides not matched to a gene: 8. CDR3 length: 17 amino acids. Germline lookup yields CDR1 SGHRS and CDR2 YFSETQ.

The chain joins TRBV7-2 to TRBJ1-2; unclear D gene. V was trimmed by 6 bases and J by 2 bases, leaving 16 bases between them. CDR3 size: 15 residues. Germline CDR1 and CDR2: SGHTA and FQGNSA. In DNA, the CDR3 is TGTGCCAGCAGTGCGAATATCCAACCCAACTATGGCTACACCTTC. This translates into CASSANIQPNYGYTF.

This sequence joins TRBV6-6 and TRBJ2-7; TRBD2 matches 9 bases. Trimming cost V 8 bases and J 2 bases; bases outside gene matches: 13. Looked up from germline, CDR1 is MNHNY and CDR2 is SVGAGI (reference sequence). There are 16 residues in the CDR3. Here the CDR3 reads CASLRAVAGVTYEQYF. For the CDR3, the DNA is TGTGCCAGCCTCCGTGCGGTAGCGGGAGTCACCTACGAGCAGTACTTC.